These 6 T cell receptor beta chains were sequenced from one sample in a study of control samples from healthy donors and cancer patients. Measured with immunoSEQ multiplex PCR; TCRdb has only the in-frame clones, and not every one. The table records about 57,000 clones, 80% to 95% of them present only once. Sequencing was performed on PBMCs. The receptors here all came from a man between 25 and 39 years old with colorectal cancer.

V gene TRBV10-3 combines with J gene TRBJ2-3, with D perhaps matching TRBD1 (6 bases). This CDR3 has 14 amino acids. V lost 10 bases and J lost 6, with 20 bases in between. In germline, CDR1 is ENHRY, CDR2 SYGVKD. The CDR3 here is CATSLGADRDTQYF. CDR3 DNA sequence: TGTGCCACTAGTCTGGGGGCGGATCGGGATACGCAGTATTTT.

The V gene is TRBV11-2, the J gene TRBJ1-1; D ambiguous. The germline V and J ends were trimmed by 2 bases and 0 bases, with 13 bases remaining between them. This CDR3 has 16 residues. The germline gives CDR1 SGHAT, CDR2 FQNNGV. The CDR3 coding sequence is TGTGCCAGCAGCTTATTTCGCGGTACAGTGAACACTGAAGCTTTCTTT. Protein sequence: CASSLFRGTVNTEAFF.

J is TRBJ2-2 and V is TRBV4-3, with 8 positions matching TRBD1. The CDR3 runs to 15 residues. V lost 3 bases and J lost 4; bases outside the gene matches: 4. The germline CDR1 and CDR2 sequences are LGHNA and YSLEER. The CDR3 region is CASSQETGGTGELFF. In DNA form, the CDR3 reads TGCGCCAGCAGCCAGGAAACAGGGGGCACCGGGGAGCTGTTTTTT.

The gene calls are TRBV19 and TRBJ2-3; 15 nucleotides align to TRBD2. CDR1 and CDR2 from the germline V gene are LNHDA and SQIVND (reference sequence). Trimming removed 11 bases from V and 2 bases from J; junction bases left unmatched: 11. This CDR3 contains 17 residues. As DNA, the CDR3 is TGTGCCTCCTCATCTCGGACTAGCGGGGGGGCCACAGATACGCAGTATTTT. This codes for CASSSRTSGGATDTQYF.

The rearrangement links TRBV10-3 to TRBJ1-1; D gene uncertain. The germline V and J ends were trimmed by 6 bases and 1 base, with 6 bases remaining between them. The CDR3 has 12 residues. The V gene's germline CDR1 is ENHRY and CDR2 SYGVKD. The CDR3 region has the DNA TGTGCCATCAGGACCCCGAACACTGAAGCTTTCTTT. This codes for CAIRTPNTEAFF.

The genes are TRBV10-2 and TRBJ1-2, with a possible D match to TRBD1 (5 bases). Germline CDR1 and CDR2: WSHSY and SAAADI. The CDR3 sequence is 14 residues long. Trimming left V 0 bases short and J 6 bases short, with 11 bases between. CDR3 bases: TGCGCCAGCAGTGAGTCTATGGGGCTTAATGGCTACACCTTC. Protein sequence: CASSESMGLNGYTF.